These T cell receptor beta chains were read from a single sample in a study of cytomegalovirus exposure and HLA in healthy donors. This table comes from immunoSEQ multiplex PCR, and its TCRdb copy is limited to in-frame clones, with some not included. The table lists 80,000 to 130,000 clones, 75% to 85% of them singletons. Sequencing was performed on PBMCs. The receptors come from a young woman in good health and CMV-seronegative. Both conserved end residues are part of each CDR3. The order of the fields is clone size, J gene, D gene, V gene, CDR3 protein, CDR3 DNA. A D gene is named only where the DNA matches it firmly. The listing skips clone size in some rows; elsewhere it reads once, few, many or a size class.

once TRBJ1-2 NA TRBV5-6 CASSLADYGYTF TGTGCCAGCAGCTTGGCCGACTATGGCTACACCTTC
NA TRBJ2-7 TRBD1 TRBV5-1 CASSLGWGQGSSYEQYF TGCGCCAGCAGCTTGGGTTGGGGACAGGGGAGCTCCTACGAGCAGTACTTC
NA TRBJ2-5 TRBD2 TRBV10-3 CAISAGGVPETQYF TGTGCCATCAGCGCCGGGGGGGTTCCAGAGACCCAGTACTTC
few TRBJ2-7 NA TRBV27 CASSLFRPRDKMHEQYF TGTGCCAGCAGTTTATTTCGACCTCGGGACAAGATGCACGAGCAGTACTTC
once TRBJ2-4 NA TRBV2 CASRGVTKNIQYF TGTGCCAGCAGGGGCGTAACCAAAAACATTCAGTACTTC
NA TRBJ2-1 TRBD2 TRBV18 CASSPGLVLTDEQFF TGTGCCAGCTCACCTGGACTAGTCCTTACGGATGAGCAGTTCTTC
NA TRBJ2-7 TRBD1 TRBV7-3 CASSLNRGSYEQYF TGTGCCAGCAGCTTAAACAGGGGGTCCTACGAGCAGTACTTC
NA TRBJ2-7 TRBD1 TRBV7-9 CASSLVGTEYEQYF TGTGCCAGCAGCTTAGTGGGGACAGAATACGAGCAGTACTTC
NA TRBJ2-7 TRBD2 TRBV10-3 CAIRGASGTYEQYF TGTGCCATCAGGGGGGCTAGCGGGACCTACGAGCAGTACTTC
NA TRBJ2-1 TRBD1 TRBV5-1 CASSSGTADNEQFF TGCGCCAGCAGCTCCGGGACAGCGGACAATGAGCAGTTCTTC